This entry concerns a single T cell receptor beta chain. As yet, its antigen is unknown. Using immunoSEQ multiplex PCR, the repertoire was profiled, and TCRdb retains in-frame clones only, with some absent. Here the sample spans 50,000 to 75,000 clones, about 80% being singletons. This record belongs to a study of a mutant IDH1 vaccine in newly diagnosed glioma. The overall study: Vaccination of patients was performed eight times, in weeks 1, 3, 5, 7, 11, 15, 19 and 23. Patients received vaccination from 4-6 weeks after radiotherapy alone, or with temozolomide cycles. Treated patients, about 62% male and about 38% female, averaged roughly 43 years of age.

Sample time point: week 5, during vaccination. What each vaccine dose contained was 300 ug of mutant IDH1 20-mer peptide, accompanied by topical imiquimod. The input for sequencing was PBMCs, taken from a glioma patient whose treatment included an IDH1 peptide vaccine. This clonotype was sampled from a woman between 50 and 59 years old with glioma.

The CDR3 DNA follows: TGTGCCACCAGCAGAGTTCGGGGAATGAACACTGAAGCTTTCTTT. It translates to CATSRVRGMNTEAFF. The chain uses TRBV15 and TRBJ1-1; D call uncertain. V shed 1 base and J shed 0 bases, with 9 bases lying between them. The germline V gene has CDR1 LNHNV and CDR2 YYDKDF (reference sequence). The CDR3 is 15 amino acids.